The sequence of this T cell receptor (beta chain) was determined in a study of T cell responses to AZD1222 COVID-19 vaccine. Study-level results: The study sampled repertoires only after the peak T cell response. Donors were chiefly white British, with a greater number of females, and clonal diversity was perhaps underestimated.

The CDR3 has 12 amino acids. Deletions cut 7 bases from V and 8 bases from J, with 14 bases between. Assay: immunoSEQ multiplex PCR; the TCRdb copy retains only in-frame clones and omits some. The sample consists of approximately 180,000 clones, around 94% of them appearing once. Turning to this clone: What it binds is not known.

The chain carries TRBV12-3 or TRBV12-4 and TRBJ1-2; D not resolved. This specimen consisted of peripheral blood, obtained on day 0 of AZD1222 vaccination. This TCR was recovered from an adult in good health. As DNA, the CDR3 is TGTGCCAGCACCCGGGTCGGGCGCGGCTACACCTTC. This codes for CASTRVGRGYTF.